This TCR beta chain was obtained from a study of naive and memory T cell subsets (dated by TCRdb to 2017 to 2019). The study in broad terms: An open-source, UMI-based TCR alpha and beta sequencing pipeline was applied to sorted naive and memory peripheral blood T cell subsets. The functional CMV T cell responses agreed completely with IgG serology results. RNA was DNase-treated and reverse transcribed with TCR constant-region primers, mostly using SuperScript III.

TCR alpha and beta chain libraries were amplified separately from the second PCR step onward. CMV status of each donor was established by measuring IFNgamma production from CD4+ T cells after fresh PBMCs were stimulated overnight with CMV viral lysate. CD4 T cells were positively selected with Miltenyi beads, followed by positive selection of CD8 T cells from the CD4-negative fraction. After staining for CD3, CD4, CD8, CD45RA, CD27 and a live/dead dye, cells were sorted on a BD Aria II into four subsets based on CD45RA and CD27. A few healthy volunteers provided blood, and each donor's sample was split into CD4 and CD8 T cells and then further divided into four differentiation subsets. Approximately 0.13 L of peripheral blood was drawn per donor, and PBMC were isolated by Ficoll-Paque PLUS density-gradient centrifugation. After sorting, cells were lysed in RLT buffer, RNA was extracted using a Qiagen RNeasy kit, and the extracted RNA was stored at -80 degrees C.

Here is what the overall study found, with its caveats: RNA-based TCR counts may be affected by expression changes linked to T cell activation and differentiation. Following error correction, more than 95% of naive TCR sequences occurred only once, which made naive abundance distributions much steeper than those of memory subsets. Clonotypes were defined as single alpha or beta chain sequences, not paired alpha/beta receptors. The repertoire findings for the naive and memory subsets could not be validated, as no ground truth was available. In both CD4 and CD8 cells, the Gini index increased while Shannon and inverse Simpson diversity decreased from naive through CM, EM and EMRA. A few larger clonotypes were present in naive repertoires, especially CD8 naive repertoires, and these clonotypes were possibly memory cells re-expressing CD45RA. A power law was followed by TCR abundance, with an exponent that differed between naive and memory subsets but was consistent across the three individuals.

Notes on this clonotype: Which antigen it targets is not known. The record has no base qualities; no much larger clone is one base away.

Libraries were built with UMI-ligation and nested PCR. To cover both TRBC1 and TRBC2, the beta constant-region primer consisted of an equimolar mix of two oligonucleotides. Four rounds of PCR, combining the SP2 primer with nested alpha and beta constant-region primers, were used to amplify the ligated cDNA. A single-stranded oligonucleotide containing the SP2 primer and a 12-nucleotide UMI was joined to the 3' end of the cDNA by T4 RNA ligase 1. Incubation of the ligation reaction was carried out at 16 degrees C for about 20-25 hours. PCR2 was usually performed as a SYBR Green qPCR and halted at a preset threshold so that over-amplification would not occur. Apart from the first purification, every purification step used Agencourt AMPure XP magnetic beads. Library amounts were measured by Qubit and library quality was assessed on a TapeStation, where the main peak was expected at around 650 bp. The pooled libraries were sequenced on an Illumina MiSeq using v2 2x251 paired-end kits, which usually yielded roughly 0.85-2.2 million reads per sample. Libraries were pooled at around 4 nM per sample, and about 4.5-7% PhiX was added to improve cluster recognition. The original methods were these. Using tag matching that tolerated one base-pair mismatch, Decombinator assigned V and J genes to FASTQ reads that had been processed by Demultiplexor. By using UMIs, Collapsinator corrected both sequencing errors and the frequency errors caused by PCR heterogeneity. CDR3Translator translated TCRs and extracted CDR3s from the conserved cysteine to the FGXG phenylalanine, flagging non-productive sequences. Gini, Shannon entropy and inverse Simpson indices were computed after subsampling the repertoires to the same number of UMI-defined TCRs. Clonotype abundance distributions were fitted to a power law by maximum likelihood within the linear range. When run on a single naive CD8 sample, MIGEC and the pipeline yielded similar UMI counts, similar unique TCR numbers and similar clonal distributions. One analysis removed from the naive repertoire any naive TCRs that were also found in any memory subset from the same donor. A set of approximately 6,800 CMV-associated CDR3 sequences, compiled from VDJdb and a published dataset, was used to search the repertoires. TCRdb reprocessed the public reads (quality trimming at Q25 with fastp, clone calling with MiXCR) and kept in-frame beta chains. When rows share a CDR3 protein, they turn into one entry using the most common DNA and genes. TCRdb's processing, not the study's, gives the V and J calls here. Across this sample there are roughly 97,000 distinct CDR3 sequences, with about 14% seen only once. Jointly, the top ten make up approximately 2.8% of the sample.

This receptor was taken from a human donor in good health. The sample taken for sequencing was naive CD8+ T cells from blood. The cell subset or site label, as the study defines it: naive T cells, CD45RA high CD27+.

The DNA sequence reads TGTGCCAGCAGTTTATTGGAAGGGGAAAACGGCTATGGCTACACCTTC. This encodes CASSLLEGENGYGYTF. The rearrangement joined TRBV28 to TRBJ1-2; the D gene is perhaps TRBD1, on 5 matching bases. Measured from the cysteine to the phenylalanine, the CDR3 is 16 residues long. Only CDR3 DNA is held: 48 bases, read in frame from base 1. According to the germline V gene, CDR1 reads MDHEN and CDR2 reads SYDVKM. V and J lose 1 base and 4 bases, and a span of 16 bases separates them.